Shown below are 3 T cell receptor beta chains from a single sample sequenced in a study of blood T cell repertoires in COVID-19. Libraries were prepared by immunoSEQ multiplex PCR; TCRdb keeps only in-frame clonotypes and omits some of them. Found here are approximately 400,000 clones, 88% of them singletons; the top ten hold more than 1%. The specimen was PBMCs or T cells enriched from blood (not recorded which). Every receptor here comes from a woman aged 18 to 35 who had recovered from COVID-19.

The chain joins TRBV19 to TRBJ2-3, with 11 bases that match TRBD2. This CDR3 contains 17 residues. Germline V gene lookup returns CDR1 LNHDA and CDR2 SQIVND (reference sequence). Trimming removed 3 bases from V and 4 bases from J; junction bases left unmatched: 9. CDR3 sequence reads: CASSMGLAVVGADTQYF. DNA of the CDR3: TGTGCCAGTAGTATGGGACTAGCGGTGGTAGGCGCAGATACGCAGTATTTT.

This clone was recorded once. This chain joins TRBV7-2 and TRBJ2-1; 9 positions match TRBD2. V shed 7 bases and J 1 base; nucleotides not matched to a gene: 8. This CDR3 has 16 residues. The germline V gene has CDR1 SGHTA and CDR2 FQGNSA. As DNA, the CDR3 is TGTGCCAGCATCAATCCCCTAGCGGGGTCCTACAATGAGCAGTTCTTC. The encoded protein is CASINPLAGSYNEQFF.

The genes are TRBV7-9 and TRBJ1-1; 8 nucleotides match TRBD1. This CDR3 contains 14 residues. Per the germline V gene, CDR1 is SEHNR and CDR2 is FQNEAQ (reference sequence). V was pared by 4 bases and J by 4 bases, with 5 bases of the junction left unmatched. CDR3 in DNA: TGTGCCAGCAGCTCCACACAGGGGGGCACTGAAGCTTTCTTT. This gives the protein CASSSTQGGTEAFF.